The 19 T cell receptor beta chains given below trace back to one sample, sequenced in a study of CD8+ T cells in alopecia areata (dated by TCRdb to between 2017 and 2018). What this sample's time point label stands for: less than five weeks on oral tofacitinib. The treatment or condition label corresponds to: oral pan-JAK inhibitor, 5-10 mg twice daily. Peripheral blood and lesional scalp punch biopsies were obtained from patients with alopecia areata. The library came from the immunoSEQ multiplex PCR assay. RNA was extracted from all samples and reverse transcribed into cDNA as template for TCR sequencing. TCRdb provides this immuneACCESS table in a form limited to in-frame rearrangements. Some clones are lacking; in checked studies, under half of them reflect an unresolved V gene, and why the rest are absent is not known. Recorded for this sample are 15,000 to 20,000 clones; about 63% of them occurred a single time. Together, the top ten hold approximately 7.6% of the sample.

The sequencing here drew on skin, taken at week 4, from a patient treated with tofacitinib. The receptor source for this set is a human donor with alopecia areata.

Points on this clone: This sample includes further DNA sequences coding for the same CDR3. The chain couples TRBV5-4 to TRBJ1-3; D gene uncertain. Trimming stripped 4 bases from V and 1 base from J, with 6 bases between. The germline V gene encodes CDR1 SGHNT and CDR2 YYREEE (reference sequence). This CDR3 comprises 13 residues. The CDR3 nucleotides read TGTGCCAGCAGCAGGTCTTCTGGAAACACCATATATTTT. Amino acids: CASSRSSGNTIYF.

The chain combines TRBV19 with TRBJ2-2, with 9 bases aligning to TRBD1. After removal of 6 bases from V and 3 bases from J, the junction contained 2 bases not matched to a gene. Germline V lookup: CDR1 LNHDA, CDR2 SQIVND (reference sequence). This CDR3 contains 14 residues. CDR3 in amino acids: CASRWTGDTGELFF. Written as DNA, the CDR3 is TGTGCCAGTAGGTGGACAGGGGACACCGGGGAGCTGTTTTTT. Looking up the rest from reference TRBV19 and TRBJ2-2 gives the full variable domain: DGGITQSPKYLFRKEGQNVTLSCEQNLNHDAMYWYRQDPGQGLRLIYYSQIVNDFQKGDIAEGYSVSREKKESFPLTVTSAQKNPTAFYLCASRWTGDTGELFFGEGSRLTVL.

This clone occurred a few times. The chain carries TRBV6-5 and TRBJ1-6; a possible D gene is TRBD1 (5 bases). CDR1 and CDR2 from the germline V gene are MNHEY and SVGAGI. The CDR3 length is 15 residues. The germline V and J ends were trimmed by 7 bases and 8 bases, with 18 bases remaining between them. The chain's CDR3 is CASKVEKGRDSPLHF. CDR3 sequence (DNA): TGTGCCAGCAAGGTGGAGAAGGGGAGGGATTCACCCCTCCACTTT.

V usage is TRBV9 and J usage is TRBJ2-1, with D perhaps TRBD1 (6 bases). V lost 4 bases, J lost 4 bases, and 12 bases lay in between. The germline V gene has CDR1 SGDLS and CDR2 YYNGEE. The CDR3 is 14 amino acids. The chain's CDR3 is CASSLGQSYNEQFF. DNA for the CDR3: TGTGCCAGCAGCCTCGGACAGAGTTACAATGAGCAGTTCTTC.

The chain uses TRBV7-8 and TRBJ2-3; no reliable D call. There are 14 residues in the CDR3. Per the germline V gene, CDR1 is SGHVS and CDR2 is FQNEAQ. The V end lost 1 base, the J end lost 1 base, and 6 bases lay between the germline ends. In nucleotides, the CDR3 is TGTGCCAGCAGCTTAGAGGTGGGCACAGATACGCAGTATTTT. Residues: CASSLEVGTDTQYF.

The chain has TRBV12-5 and TRBJ2-2; the D is unclear. The CDR3 has 12 amino acids. V was cut by 0 bases and J by 6 bases, with 2 bases left in between. Germline CDR1 is LGHNT and CDR2 is FRNRAP. CDR3 DNA: TGTGCTAGTGGTTTGGTGGCCGGGGAGCTGTTTTTT. Its translation is CASGLVAGELFF.

V gene TRBV19 combines with J gene TRBJ2-5; 7 bases agree with TRBD1. The V and J ends lost 6 bases and 4 bases, in that order; junction bases with no gene match: 11. In germline, CDR1 is LNHDA, CDR2 SQIVND (reference sequence). The CDR3 loop spans 15 amino acids. The CDR3, as DNA: TGTGCCAGTAGCCCTAGAAGGGCAGGGGGAGAGACCCAGTACTTC. Amino acids: CASSPRRAGGETQYF.

The chain couples TRBV7-2 to TRBJ1-4; D not resolved. The germline CDR1 and CDR2 sequences are SGHTA and FQGNSA. This CDR3 is built from 10 residues. The CDR3 here is CGQPYEKLFF. The CDR3 region has the DNA TGTGGGCAGCCCTATGAAAAACTGTTTTTT.

This clone qualifies as medium-sized. The rearrangement links TRBV6-6 to TRBJ1-2, with D unresolved. The length of the CDR3 is 14 residues. CDR1 and CDR2 (germline): MNHNY, SVGAGI (reference sequence). V lost 0 bases to trimming and J lost 4 bases, with 9 bases between them. The CDR3 loop reads CASSYSKDFYGYTF. As DNA, the CDR3 is TGTGCCAGCAGTTACTCGAAAGATTTCTATGGCTACACCTTC.

The J gene is TRBJ1-2, the V gene TRBV4-3; 8 nucleotides match TRBD1. Germline-derived CDR1 and CDR2 are LGHNA and YSLEER. The CDR3 covers 14 residues. J was trimmed by 1 base and V by 6 bases; bases with no gene match: 4. The CDR3: CASSRDRSNYGYTF. CDR3 in DNA: TGCGCCAGCAGTCGGGACAGGAGTAACTATGGCTACACCTTC.

This chain connects TRBV6-6 to TRBJ2-5; D perhaps matches TRBD2 (6 bases). The J call is in doubt because the DNA end fits TRBJ2-7 better. This CDR3 is built from 16 residues. Germline V gene sequence: CDR1 MNHNY, CDR2 SVGAGI (reference sequence). The CDR3: CASSYSLSGVAYEQYF. The CDR3 DNA is TGTGCCAGCAGTTACTCCCTATCGGGGGTGGCCTACGAGCAGTACTTC.

Here the CDR3 DNA reads TGTGCCAGCAGCCAGCTCTTGGGGGAAGGGAACACTGAAGCTTTCTTT. Encoded protein: CASSQLLGEGNTEAFF. This chain links TRBV4-2 with TRBJ1-1; D might be TRBD1 (5 bases). Germline lookup yields CDR1 LGHNA and CDR2 YNFKEQ. The CDR3 consists of 16 residues. V was clipped by 3 bases and J by 1 base, with 15 bases between them.

Only a few counts were recorded for this clone. The J gene is TRBJ2-1, the V gene TRBV7-2; D remains ambiguous. Germline V gene data show CDR1 as SGHTA and CDR2 as FQGNSA. CDR3 size: 15 residues. V lost 5 bases, J lost 0 bases, and 11 bases lay in between. The DNA of the CDR3 is TGTGCCAGCAGCCTAGGGTCCAGCTCCTACAATGAGCAGTTCTTC. Protein sequence: CASSLGSSSYNEQFF.

V and J are TRBV7-9 and TRBJ1-3, with D maybe TRBD1 (6 bases). This CDR3 is 19 amino acids long. V lost 0 bases and J lost 0, with 18 bases in between. Germline V lookup: CDR1 SEHNR, CDR2 FQNEAQ (reference sequence). The CDR3 spells CASSLAALTGPRSGNTIYF. CDR3 bases: TGTGCCAGCAGCTTAGCCGCTCTTACAGGGCCCCGCTCTGGAAACACCATATATTTT.

V is TRBV5-6 and J is TRBJ2-3; 8 bases fit TRBD1. The CDR3 spans 15 residues. J was trimmed by 6 bases and V by 4 bases; bases with no gene match: 10. The germline V gene has CDR1 SGHDT and CDR2 YYEEEE. The CDR3, as DNA: TGTGCCAGCAGCGTTGGGACAGGAGGCATCGATACGCAGTATTTT. It codes for CASSVGTGGIDTQYF. The whole variable domain, filled in from reference TRBV5-6 and TRBJ2-3, reads DAGVTQSPTHLIKTRGQQVTLRCSPKSGHDTVSWYQQALGQGPQFIFQYYEEEERQRGNFPDRFSGHQFPNYSSELNVNALLLGDSALYLCASSVGTGGIDTQYFGPGTRLTVL.

The gene calls are TRBV13 and TRBJ1-3; D possibly corresponds to TRBD1 (6 bases). The CDR3 runs to 15 residues. The germline V gene has CDR1 PRHDT and CDR2 FYEKMQ (reference sequence). Trimming pared 4 bases from V and 3 bases from J, leaving 13 bases between. In DNA, the CDR3 is TGTGCCAGCAGCTCCAGGGGTGCTGATGGAAACACCATATATTTT. This sequence encodes CASSSRGADGNTIYF.

The V gene is TRBV7-9, the J gene TRBJ2-7; weak D call: TRBD1 (5 bases). The germline V and J ends were trimmed by 7 bases and 5 bases, with 15 bases remaining between them. CDR1 is SEHNR and CDR2 is FQNEAQ in the germline V gene (reference sequence). There are 13 residues in the CDR3. CDR3 nucleotide sequence: TGTGCCAGCACCGGACATTTTCCTAACGAGCAGTACTTC. Translating it yields CASTGHFPNEQYF.

The rearrangement joins TRBV11-3 to TRBJ2-5; D possibly corresponds to TRBD2 (5 bases). This CDR3 has 15 amino acids. Trimming took 5 bases from V and 7 from J, leaving 20 bases between them. Germline CDR1 reads SGHNT; CDR2 reads YENEEA. CDR3 loop: CASSQDFGSPGTQYF. The DNA of the CDR3 is TGTGCCAGCAGCCAGGACTTCGGTTCCCCTGGGACCCAGTACTTC.

By its share, this clone is medium-sized. This sequence joins TRBV5-5 and TRBJ2-3; D gene ambiguous. There are 12 residues in the CDR3. Trimming stripped 0 bases from V and 2 bases from J, with 1 base between. Germline V gives CDR1 SGHKS, CDR2 YYEKEE (reference sequence). CDR3 nucleotide sequence: TGTGCCAGCAGCTTGGACACAGATACGCAGTATTTT. Residues: CASSLDTDTQYF.